This is a list of T cell receptor beta chains from one sample in a study of blood T cell repertoires in COVID-19. Sequencing used immunoSEQ multiplex PCR; TCRdb keeps in-frame clones, though not all of them. The sample lists some 380,000 clones, roughly 90% occurring once. Sequenced sample: PBMCs or T cells enriched from blood (not recorded which). These TCRs come from a woman aged 40-49 years with acute COVID-19. CDR3s include the opening cysteine and the closing phenylalanine or tryptophan. The order of the fields is V gene, clone size, D gene, J gene, CDR3 protein, CDR3 DNA. The D gene is left open where the match is weak. Clone size, where shown, is once, few, many, or a class for clones that have expanded.

V: TRBV11-3; size: NA; D: TRBD1; J: TRBJ2-1; CDR3: CASSFIRDRVNNEQFF; DNA: TGTGCCAGCAGCTTTATCCGGGACAGGGTAAACAATGAGCAGTTCTTC
V: TRBV7-2; size: NA; D: NA; J: TRBJ2-2; CDR3: CASSSSNTGELFF; DNA: TGTGCCAGCAGCTCCTCGAACACCGGGGAGCTGTTTTTT
V: TRBV3-1/TRBV3-2; size: NA; D: TRBD1; J: TRBJ2-6; CDR3: CASSQRQGAGGANVLTF; DNA: TGTGCCAGCAGCCAAAGGCAGGGGGCAGGCGGGGCCAACGTCCTGACTTTC
V: TRBV5-4; size: NA; D: TRBD1; J: TRBJ1-2; CDR3: CASLREGQGSLGYGYTF; DNA: TGTGCCAGCCTCAGGGAGGGACAGGGGTCTTTAGGGTATGGCTACACCTTC
V: TRBV9; size: NA; D: TRBD2; J: TRBJ2-1; CDR3: CASSVTSGVYNEQFF; DNA: TGTGCCAGCAGCGTAACTAGCGGGGTTTACAATGAGCAGTTCTTC
V: TRBV7-8; size: NA; D: NA; J: TRBJ2-1; CDR3: CASSLAPMSSYNEQFF; DNA: TGTGCCAGCAGCTTAGCTCCGATGAGCTCCTACAATGAGCAGTTCTTC
V: TRBV5-4; size: NA; D: NA; J: TRBJ2-3; CDR3: CASSSGTHSTDTQYF; DNA: TGTGCCAGCAGCTCCGGGACACATAGCACAGATACGCAGTATTTT
V: TRBV30; size: NA; D: NA; J: TRBJ1-2; CDR3: CAWSVSDYGYTF; DNA: TGTGCCTGGAGTGTAAGCGACTATGGCTACACCTTC
V: TRBV7-9; size: once; D: NA; J: TRBJ1-1; CDR3: CASSPRTVNTEAFF; DNA: TGTGCCAGCAGCCCAAGGACAGTGAACACTGAAGCTTTCTTT
V: TRBV1; size: NA; D: NA; J: TRBJ1-4; CDR3: CTSSQDRVGTELGEKLFF; DNA: TGCACCAGCAGCCAAGACAGGGTCGGAACAGAATTGGGTGAAAAACTGTTTTTT
V: TRBV16; size: NA; D: NA; J: TRBJ2-7; CDR3: CASSQSETGVF; DNA: TGTGCCAGCAGCCAATCCGAAACAGGAGTATTC
V: TRBV27; size: NA; D: NA; J: TRBJ1-1; CDR3: CASSRQGQFTEAFF; DNA: TGTGCCAGCAGCCGCCAGGGGCAGTTCACTGAAGCTTTCTTT
V: TRBV5-1; size: NA; D: NA; J: TRBJ1-5; CDR3: CASSSSGLQPQHF; DNA: TGCGCCAGCAGCTCCTCAGGGTTACAGCCCCAGCATTTT
V: TRBV7-2; size: NA; D: NA; J: TRBJ1-5; CDR3: CASSFLPLRASNQPQHF; DNA: TGTGCCAGCAGCTTCCTGCCCCTCAGGGCGAGCAATCAGCCCCAGCATTTT
V: TRBV6-5; size: NA; D: NA; J: TRBJ1-2; CDR3: CASMSGAYGYTF; DNA: TGTGCCAGCATGTCCGGAGCCTATGGCTACACCTTC
V: TRBV7-8; size: NA; D: TRBD2; J: TRBJ2-7; CDR3: CASSRTSGGVNEQYF; DNA: TGTGCCAGCAGCCGGACTAGCGGGGGGGTCAACGAGCAGTACTTC
V: TRBV2; size: few; D: TRBD2; J: TRBJ2-5; CDR3: CASRAGLAGPETQYF; DNA: TGTGCCAGCAGGGCGGGACTAGCGGGGCCGGAGACCCAGTACTTC
V: TRBV19; size: NA; D: NA; J: TRBJ1-1; CDR3: CASSVAGVGTEAFF; DNA: TGTGCCAGTAGTGTGGCAGGGGTTGGTACTGAAGCTTTCTTT
V: TRBV11-2; size: NA; D: NA; J: TRBJ1-5; CDR3: CASSLLGQPQHF; DNA: TGTGCCAGCAGCTTGCTCGGTCAGCCCCAGCATTTT
V: TRBV18; size: NA; D: TRBD1; J: TRBJ1-2; CDR3: CASSPGTGDYGYTF; DNA: TGTGCCAGCTCACCAGGGACAGGGGACTATGGCTACACCTTC
V: TRBV2; size: NA; D: TRBD1; J: TRBJ1-2; CDR3: CASRDRDRYGYTF; DNA: TGTGCCAGCAGGGACAGGGATCGCTATGGCTACACCTTC
V: TRBV11-2; size: NA; D: NA; J: TRBJ2-2; CDR3: CASSLGYRVVFF; DNA: TGTGCCAGCAGCTTGGGTTACAGGGTGGTGTTTTTT
V: TRBV5-6; size: NA; D: TRBD1; J: TRBJ2-1; CDR3: CASSSLKQGAATMLEQFF; DNA: TGTGCCAGCAGCTCCCTAAAACAGGGGGCAGCTACAATGTTGGAGCAGTTCTTC
V: TRBV5-1; size: NA; D: TRBD1; J: TRBJ1-2; CDR3: CASSPDRAYGYTF; DNA: TGCGCCAGCAGCCCGGACAGGGCCTATGGCTACACCTTC
V: TRBV7-2; size: NA; D: NA; J: TRBJ1-2; CDR3: CASSSRQDYGYTF; DNA: TGTGCCAGCAGCTCCCGACAGGACTATGGCTACACCTTC
V: TRBV6-5; size: NA; D: NA; J: TRBJ2-7; CDR3: CASSYSGKTPYEQYF; DNA: TGTGCCAGCAGTTACTCTGGCAAAACCCCCTACGAGCAGTACTTC
V: TRBV2; size: NA; D: TRBD1; J: TRBJ1-5; CDR3: CASSNHRGFGNQPQHF; DNA: TGTGCCAGCAGCAACCACAGGGGTTTCGGCAATCAGCCCCAGCATTTT
V: TRBV2; size: NA; D: NA; J: TRBJ2-7; CDR3: CASSAGGMSSYEQYF; DNA: TGTGCCAGCAGCGCCGGGGGAATGAGCTCCTACGAGCAGTACTTC
V: TRBV2; size: once; D: TRBD2; J: TRBJ2-3; CDR3: CASSDRRGGASTDTQYF; DNA: TGTGCCAGCAGTGACCGGCGGGGGGGCGCTAGCACAGATACGCAGTATTTT
V: TRBV6-1; size: NA; D: TRBD1; J: TRBJ1-5; CDR3: CASSETLNTGDCF; DNA: TGTGCCAGCAGTGAAACTCTTAACACAGGGGATTGTTTT
V: TRBV11-3; size: NA; D: NA; J: TRBJ1-1; CDR3: CASSLWPYTEAFF; DNA: TGTGCCAGCAGCTTATGGCCCTACACTGAAGCTTTCTTT
V: TRBV9; size: NA; D: NA; J: TRBJ2-7; CDR3: CASSAEAQGYEQYF; DNA: TGTGCCAGCAGCGCAGAGGCGCAGGGCTACGAGCAGTACTTC
V: TRBV7-2; size: NA; D: NA; J: TRBJ2-7; CDR3: CASSYDSYEQYF; DNA: TGTGCCAGCAGCTACGACAGTTACGAGCAGTACTTC
V: TRBV19; size: NA; D: NA; J: TRBJ2-3; CDR3: CATRQPSTDTQYF; DNA: TGTGCCACCCGACAGCCTAGCACAGATACGCAGTATTTT
V: TRBV14; size: NA; D: TRBD1; J: TRBJ1-1; CDR3: CASSPTGHTEAFF; DNA: TGTGCCAGCAGCCCGACAGGGCACACTGAAGCTTTCTTT
V: TRBV30; size: NA; D: TRBD1; J: TRBJ1-1; CDR3: CAWNPGTANTEAFF; DNA: TGTGCCTGGAATCCCGGGACAGCGAACACTGAAGCTTTCTTT
V: TRBV5-4; size: NA; D: TRBD2; J: TRBJ2-3; CDR3: CASSRQRGSTDTQYF; DNA: TGTGCCAGCAGCCGCCAGCGGGGAAGCACAGATACGCAGTATTTT
V: TRBV11-2; size: NA; D: TRBD2; J: TRBJ2-3; CDR3: CASSFLLAGTDTQYF; DNA: TGTGCCAGCAGCTTCCTACTAGCGGGGACAGATACGCAGTATTTT
V: TRBV5-4; size: NA; D: NA; J: TRBJ2-2; CDR3: CASTSAGTPNTGELFF; DNA: TGTGCCAGCACATCAGCCGGGACACCGAACACCGGGGAGCTGTTTTTT
V: TRBV27; size: few; D: NA; J: TRBJ2-7; CDR3: CASSPGEGRGAYEQYF; DNA: TGTGCCAGCAGCCCAGGAGAGGGCAGGGGTGCCTACGAGCAGTACTTC
V: TRBV27; size: NA; D: NA; J: TRBJ1-2; CDR3: CASSLRGVGGDGYTF; DNA: TGTGCCAGCAGTTTAAGGGGGGTTGGGGGGGACGGCTACACCTTC
V: TRBV5-1; size: once; D: NA; J: TRBJ2-5; CDR3: CASRSRQPETQYF; DNA: TGCGCCAGCCGATCTCGACAGCCAGAGACCCAGTACTTC
V: TRBV5-1; size: once; D: TRBD2; J: TRBJ2-5; CDR3: CASSSTAGGLGETQYF; DNA: TGCGCCAGCAGCTCCACGGCGGGGGGGCTGGGAGAGACCCAGTACTTC
V: TRBV6-5; size: NA; D: NA; J: TRBJ1-6; CDR3: CASRWEQGYSPLHF; DNA: TGTGCCAGCAGGTGGGAACAGGGATATTCACCCCTCCACTTT
V: TRBV5-1; size: NA; D: TRBD2; J: TRBJ2-5; CDR3: CASSLGAGNQETQYF; DNA: TGCGCCAGCAGCTTGGGAGCGGGGAACCAAGAGACCCAGTACTTC
V: TRBV10-3; size: NA; D: NA; J: TRBJ2-3; CDR3: CAISQGKGTTDTQYF; DNA: TGTGCCATCAGTCAGGGGAAGGGGACCACAGATACGCAGTATTTT
V: TRBV18; size: NA; D: NA; J: TRBJ2-3; CDR3: CASSDIDTDTQYF; DNA: TGTGCCAGCTCAGACATCGACACAGATACGCAGTATTTT
V: TRBV6-1; size: NA; D: NA; J: TRBJ2-7; CDR3: CASSEALGREISYEQYF; DNA: TGTGCCAGCAGTGAAGCTTTAGGACGGGAGATCTCCTACGAGCAGTACTTC
V: TRBV5-1; size: NA; D: TRBD2; J: TRBJ2-3; CDR3: CASSPPGTSGGFTDTQYF; DNA: TGCGCCAGCAGCCCGCCAGGGACTAGCGGGGGGTTCACAGATACGCAGTATTTT
V: TRBV18; size: NA; D: NA; J: TRBJ2-5; CDR3: CASSPPAGETQYF; DNA: TGTGCCAGCTCACCACCTGCGGGGGAGACCCAGTACTTC
V: TRBV15; size: NA; D: NA; J: TRBJ1-1; CDR3: CATSSHHRDTKSEAFF; DNA: TGTGCCACCAGCAGCCACCACAGGGATACTAAATCCGAAGCTTTCTTT
V: TRBV6-1; size: NA; D: TRBD1; J: TRBJ2-7; CDR3: CASSEGQVNTYEQYF; DNA: TGTGCCAGCAGTGAGGGACAGGTAAATACCTACGAGCAGTACTTC
V: TRBV19; size: NA; D: TRBD1; J: TRBJ1-1; CDR3: CASSIALTGGFTEAFF; DNA: TGTGCCAGTAGTATAGCCCTAACAGGGGGCTTCACTGAAGCTTTCTTT
V: TRBV6-2/TRBV6-3; size: NA; D: TRBD2; J: TRBJ2-5; CDR3: CASSYVGAGLTQYF; DNA: TGTGCCAGCAGTTACGTGGGAGCGGGGTTGACCCAGTACTTC
V: TRBV25-1; size: NA; D: NA; J: TRBJ1-1; CDR3: CASSEPGMNTEAFF; DNA: TGTGCCAGCAGTGAACCAGGGATGAACACTGAAGCTTTCTTT
V: TRBV9; size: NA; D: TRBD2; J: TRBJ2-3; CDR3: CASSDRTSGGAKGSRTDTQYF; DNA: TGTGCCAGCAGCGACAGGACTAGCGGGGGGGCTAAGGGATCACGCACAGATACGCAGTATTTT
V: TRBV7-8; size: NA; D: TRBD1; J: TRBJ2-4; CDR3: CASSAGTGTAKNIQYF; DNA: TGTGCCAGCAGCGCCGGGACAGGGACTGCCAAAAACATTCAGTACTTC
V: TRBV5-4; size: NA; D: TRBD1; J: TRBJ1-2; CDR3: CASRDRDRDYGYTF; DNA: TGTGCCAGCAGGGACCGGGACAGGGACTATGGCTACACCTTC
V: TRBV4-1; size: NA; D: NA; J: TRBJ2-7; CDR3: CASSQDREVAYEQYF; DNA: TGCGCCAGCAGCCAAGATCGGGAAGTTGCCTACGAGCAGTACTTC